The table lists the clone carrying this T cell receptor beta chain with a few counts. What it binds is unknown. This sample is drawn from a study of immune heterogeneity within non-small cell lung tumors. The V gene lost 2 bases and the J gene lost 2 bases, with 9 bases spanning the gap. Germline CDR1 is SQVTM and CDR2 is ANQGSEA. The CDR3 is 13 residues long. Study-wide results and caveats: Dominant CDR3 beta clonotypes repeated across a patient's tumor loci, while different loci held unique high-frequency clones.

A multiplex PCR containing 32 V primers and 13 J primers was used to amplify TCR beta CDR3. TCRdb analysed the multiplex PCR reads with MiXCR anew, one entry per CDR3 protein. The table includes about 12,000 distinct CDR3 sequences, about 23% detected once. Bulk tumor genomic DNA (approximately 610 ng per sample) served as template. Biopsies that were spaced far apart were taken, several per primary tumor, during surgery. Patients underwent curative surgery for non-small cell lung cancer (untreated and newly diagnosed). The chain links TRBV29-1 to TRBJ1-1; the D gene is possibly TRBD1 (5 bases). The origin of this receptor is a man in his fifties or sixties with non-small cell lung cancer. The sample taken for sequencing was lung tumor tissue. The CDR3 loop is CSVEKQANTEAFF. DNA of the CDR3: TGCAGCGTTGAAAAACAGGCCAACACTGAAGCTTTCTTT. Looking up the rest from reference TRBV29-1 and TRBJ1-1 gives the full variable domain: SAVISQKPSRDICQRGTSLTIQCQVDSQVTMMFWYRQQPGQSLTLIATANQGSEATYESGFVIDKFPISRPNLTFSTLTVSNMSPEDSSIYLCSVEKQANTEAFFGQGTRLTVV.